This record concerns one TCR beta chain sequence. V was clipped by 5 bases and J by 14 bases; unmatched bases: 9. Germline V gene sequence: CDR1 LNHDA, CDR2 SQIVND (reference sequence). This CDR3 has 13 residues. These data belong to a study of blood T cell repertoires in COVID-19. TCRdb's copy holds only in-frame clones and misses some; the assay was immunoSEQ multiplex PCR. This sample has around 35,000 clones, with approximately 85% found just once. The sample consisted of peripheral blood. The V call is TRBV19, the J call TRBJ1-6, with 7 positions matching TRBD1. The receptor was derived from a human donor in a cohort sampled during active COVID-19. The CDR3 DNA is TGTGCCAGTAGTTCGGGACAGATTGGGGCCCTCCACTTT. This encodes CASSSGQIGALHF.